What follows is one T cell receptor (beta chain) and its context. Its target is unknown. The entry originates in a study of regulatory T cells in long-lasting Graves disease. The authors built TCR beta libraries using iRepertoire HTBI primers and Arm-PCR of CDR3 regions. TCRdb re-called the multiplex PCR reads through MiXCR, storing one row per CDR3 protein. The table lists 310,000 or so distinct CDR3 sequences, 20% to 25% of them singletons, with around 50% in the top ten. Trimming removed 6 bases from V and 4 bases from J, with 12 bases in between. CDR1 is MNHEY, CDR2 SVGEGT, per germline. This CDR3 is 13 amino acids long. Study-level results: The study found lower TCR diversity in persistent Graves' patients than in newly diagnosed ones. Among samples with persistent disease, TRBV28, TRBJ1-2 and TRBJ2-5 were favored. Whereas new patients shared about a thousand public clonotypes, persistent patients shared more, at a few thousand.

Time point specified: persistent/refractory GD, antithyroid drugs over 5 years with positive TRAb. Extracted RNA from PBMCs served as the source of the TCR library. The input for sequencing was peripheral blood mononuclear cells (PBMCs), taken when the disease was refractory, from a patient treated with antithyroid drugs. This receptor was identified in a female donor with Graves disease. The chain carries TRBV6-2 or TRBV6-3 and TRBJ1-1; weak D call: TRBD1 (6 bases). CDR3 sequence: CASRFGQSTEAFF. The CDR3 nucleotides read TGTGCCAGCAGATTCGGACAGTCCACTGAAGCTTTCTTT.